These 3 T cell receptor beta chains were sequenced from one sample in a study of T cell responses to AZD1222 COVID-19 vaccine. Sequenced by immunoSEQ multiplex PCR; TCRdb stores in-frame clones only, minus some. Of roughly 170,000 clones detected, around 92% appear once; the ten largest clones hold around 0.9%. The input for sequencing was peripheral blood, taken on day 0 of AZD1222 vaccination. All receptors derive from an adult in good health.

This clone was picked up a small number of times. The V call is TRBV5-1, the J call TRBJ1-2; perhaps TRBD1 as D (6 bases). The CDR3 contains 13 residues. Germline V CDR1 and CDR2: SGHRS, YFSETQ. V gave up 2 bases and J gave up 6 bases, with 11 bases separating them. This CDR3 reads CASSFGQGNGYTF. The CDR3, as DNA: TGCGCCAGCAGCTTCGGGCAGGGGAATGGCTACACCTTC.

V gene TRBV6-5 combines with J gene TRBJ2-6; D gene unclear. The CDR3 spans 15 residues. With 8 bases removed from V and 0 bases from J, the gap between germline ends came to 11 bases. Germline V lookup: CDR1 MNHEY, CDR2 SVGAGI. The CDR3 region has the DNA TGTGCCAGCGGCAAGGGAAGCTCTGGGGCCAACGTCCTGACTTTC. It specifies CASGKGSSGANVLTF.

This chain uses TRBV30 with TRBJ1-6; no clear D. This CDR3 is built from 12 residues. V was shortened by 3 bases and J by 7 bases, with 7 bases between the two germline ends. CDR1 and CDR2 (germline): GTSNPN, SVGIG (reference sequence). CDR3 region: CAWSSFNSPLHF. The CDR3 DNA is TGTGCCTGGAGCAGTTTCAATTCACCCCTCCACTTT.